Sequencing of this T cell receptor beta chain was carried out in a study of human T cells and chemical hapten exposure (dated by TCRdb to the early 2020s). Background for the entire study: For sensitization, 2% DPC in acetone was applied to an approximately 2 cm by approximately 2 cm area of upper inner arm skin. Throughout the study period of about 22 weeks, patients also received therapeutic DPC doses to the scalp every week. Patch testing on the upper back used Finn chambers containing 0.01% DPC, with scoring done after 6 days according to International Contact Dermatitis Research Group standards. The mostly female patient cohort included alopecia areata with under or over 50% scalp involvement, alopecia totalis and alopecia universalis. The libraries were sequenced as a pool, and the TCR yield per sample differed mostly because of small variations in library volumes within the pool. This study followed changes in the peripheral blood TCR repertoire in vivo during primary and secondary sensitization of alopecia patients to the hapten diphenylcyclopropenone (DPC). Blood samples were taken from patients before sensitization (week 0) and at 2, 6 and about 24 weeks after DPC sensitization. Blood for TCR sequencing was provided by twenty-nine alopecia patients at one to four time points (pre-sensitization, 2, 6 and 24 weeks).

The library was prepared using RACE. Sequencer: NextSeq 500. During library preparation, unique molecular identifiers were attached to individual cDNA molecules so that TCRs could be counted quantitatively and reproducibly. For every blood RNA sample, sequencing covered both the TCR alpha and TCR beta chains. Turning to the authors' computational methods: A median of roughly 100,000 TCRs per sample was observed, with a range of roughly 23,224 to 750,000. V, J and CDR3 annotation of the TCR reads was carried out using the Decombinator software suite. For the PS versus PT1 abundance plots, all samples were subsampled to the same number of TCRs (28,000). TCRs were defined as expanded if absent before sensitization and observed at least eight times at the 2-week time point. TCRdb reran the public reads through fastp at Q25 and MiXCR, keeping productive beta chains. All rows with the same CDR3 protein become a single entry with the most common DNA and genes. The V and J calls, along with clone size, are taken from TCRdb and not from the paper's own processing. The sample profile shows tens of thousands of distinct CDR3 sequences; around 9.9% of them were found once. The ten largest clones capture 4% to 6% of the sample.

The time point tag for this specimen amounts to: pre-sensitization, week 0. This specimen's treatment or condition label, per the study, means: therapeutic diphenylcyclopropenone sensitization with weekly scalp DPC. At each patch-test visit, blood was drawn before the patch test was applied. Eligible patients were aged 18 to 70, diagnosed with alopecia, deemed suitable for DPC therapy, and excluded if pregnant. Total RNA was extracted from unfractionated whole blood collected in Tempus Blood RNA tubes. V sheds 5 bases and J sheds 0 bases, leaving 10 bases between their ends. The CDR3 sequence holds 15 residues, the cysteine and phenylalanine included. Here the CDR3 DNA is all that survives: 45 bases in frame from base 1. The germline V gene gives CDR1 as MNHEY and CDR2 as SVGAGI. In the case of this clonotype: Its antigen is still unknown. Base qualities are not recorded, but no much larger clone differs from it by a single base.

The paper as a whole reports these results and caveats: Patch test score correlated positively with the number of PT1 expanded TCRs, reaching significance at thresholds 8, 16 and 32 but not at 4. Alopecia, a presumed autoimmune disease, was present in all patients, so the immune response of the patients might differ from that of healthy individuals. Repeated subsampling changed both the strength of the expansion versus patch-test correlation and the threshold at which the correlation became significant. Compared with pre-sensitization or healthy control sets, expanded TCRs formed significantly more large CDR3 similarity clusters, which is consistent with antigen-driven responses. DPC sensitization did not change how many TCRs were above 1 in 1000 frequency, and no evidence was found of alterations in global repertoire structure.

The sample in question was whole blood, obtained in connection with sensitization to the hapten diphenylcyclopropenone (DPC). The TCR originated in a woman aged 45-59 years with alopecia areata. Some clones in this sample may be carry-over from other donors' samples. The rearrangement combines TRBV6-5 with TRBJ1-4, with the D segment identity uncertain. The sequenced DNA is TGTGCCAGCAGTCCCAAATCTGCAACTAATGAAAAACTGTTTTTT. Its protein product is CASSPKSATNEKLFF.